This T cell receptor (beta chain) was recovered during a study of blood T cell repertoires in COVID-19. Enrolled through a virtual design, the participants were between roughly 18 and 90 years of age and came from approximately 25 US areas. Some clones are missing from TCRdb's copy, which holds only in-frame ones; the method was immunoSEQ multiplex PCR. Of approximately 350,000 clones listed, more than 85% are singletons. Per germline, CDR1 SEHNR and CDR2 FQNEAQ (reference sequence). The CDR3 covers 15 residues. Trimming took 7 bases from V and 8 from J, leaving 18 bases between them. J is TRBJ1-6 and V is TRBV7-9, with D possibly TRBD1 on 6 matching bases. This receptor was taken from a woman in her twenties or thirties who had recovered from COVID-19. Sequencing was done on a sample of PBMCs or T cells enriched from blood (not recorded which). The CDR3 DNA reads as TGTGCCAGCACCTACGGGGACACTAGGTATTCACCCCTCCACTTT. Translating it yields CASTYGDTRYSPLHF.